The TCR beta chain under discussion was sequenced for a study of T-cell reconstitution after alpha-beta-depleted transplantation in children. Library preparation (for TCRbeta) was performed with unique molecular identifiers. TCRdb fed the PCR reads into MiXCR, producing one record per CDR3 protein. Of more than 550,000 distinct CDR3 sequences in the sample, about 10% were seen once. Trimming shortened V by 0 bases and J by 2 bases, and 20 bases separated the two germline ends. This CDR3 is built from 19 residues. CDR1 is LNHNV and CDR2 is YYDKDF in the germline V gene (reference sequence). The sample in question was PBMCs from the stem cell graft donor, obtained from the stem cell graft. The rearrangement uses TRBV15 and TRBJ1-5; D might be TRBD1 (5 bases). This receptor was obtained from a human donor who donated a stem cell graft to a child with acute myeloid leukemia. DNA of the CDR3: TGTGCCACCAGCAGAGATCTATTGGCAGGGCGAGAGGGCAATCAGCCCCAGCATTTT. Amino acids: CATSRDLLAGREGNQPQHF.